Each of the 29 T cell receptor beta chains below was sequenced from the same sample in a study of blood T cell repertoires in COVID-19. Only in-frame clones appear in the TCRdb table, and some are missing; sequencing was by immunoSEQ multiplex PCR. The data contain fewer than 200,000 clones, around 82% of them singletons. Sample: PBMCs or T cells enriched from blood (not recorded which). The receptors here all came from a woman between 50 and 59 years old in a cohort exposed to, infected with or recovered from COVID-19 (not recorded which).

V is TRBV9 and J is TRBJ2-1, with D perhaps TRBD2 (6 bases). CDR3 size: 16 residues. Germline V gene data show CDR1 as SGDLS and CDR2 as YYNGEE. Trimming took off 3 bases at V and 8 bases at J, with 21 bases between the two ends. For the CDR3, the DNA is TGTGCCAGCAGCGCCGCCGGGGCACCTCGGAGGGATGAGCAGTTCTTC. It yields the protein CASSAAGAPRRDEQFF.

CDR3 loop: CASSQDGVRGSNQPQHF. Here the CDR3 DNA reads TGTGCCAGCAGCCAAGACGGGGTCCGAGGGTCAAATCAGCCCCAGCATTTT. V is TRBV3-1 (or the pseudogene TRBV3-2) and J is TRBJ1-5, with D hard to call. The CDR3 totals 17 residues. The germline CDR1 and CDR2 sequences are LGHDT and YNNKEL (reference sequence). Trimming cost V 0 bases and J 4 bases, with 16 bases left between them.

The chain links TRBV19 to TRBJ1-5, with D possibly matching TRBD1 (6 bases). The CDR3 contains 14 residues. Germline V gene data show CDR1 as LNHDA and CDR2 as SQIVND (reference sequence). The germline V and J ends were trimmed by 5 bases and 3 bases, with 11 bases remaining between them. CDR3 bases: TGTGCCAGTAGTCCCACAGGGTCCAATCAGCCCCAGCATTTT. Translating it yields CASSPTGSNQPQHF.

This clone was seen only once. The V gene is TRBV19, the J gene TRBJ1-4; D call uncertain. This CDR3 has 14 residues. CDR1 is LNHDA and CDR2 is SQIVND in the germline V gene (reference sequence). Trimming pared 6 bases from V and 4 bases from J, leaving 12 bases between. This CDR3 is CASRSFGYNEKLFF. CDR3 DNA sequence: TGTGCCAGTAGATCCTTCGGGTATAATGAAAAACTGTTTTTT.

V gene TRBV19 combines with J gene TRBJ2-1, with TRBD2 as a possible D gene (7 bases). The V gene's germline CDR1 is LNHDA and CDR2 SQIVND (reference sequence). The CDR3 contains 14 residues. V dropped 8 bases and J dropped 3 bases, with 14 bases sitting between them. CDR3: CASEGRGHYNEQFF. The CDR3, as DNA: TGTGCCAGTGAGGGGAGGGGACACTACAATGAGCAGTTCTTC.

The genes are TRBV15 and TRBJ2-4; no clear D. The germline gives CDR1 LNHNV, CDR2 YYDKDF (reference sequence). Trimming shortened V by 0 bases and J by 4 bases, and 10 bases separated the two germline ends. The CDR3 length is 15 residues. The CDR3 protein is CATSRDLRGKNIQYF. The DNA for the CDR3 is TGTGCCACCAGCAGAGATCTCCGAGGTAAAAACATTCAGTACTTC.

This clone was recorded at least ten times. This chain joins TRBV4-3 and TRBJ1-2; a possible D gene is TRBD1 (5 bases). Germline V gene lookup returns CDR1 LGHNA and CDR2 YSLEER. Trimming pared 4 bases from V and 4 bases from J, leaving 13 bases between. The CDR3 has 14 residues. The CDR3 reads CASSRPGESYGYTF. The DNA of the CDR3 is TGCGCCAGCAGCCGCCCGGGGGAGTCCTATGGCTACACCTTC.

The J gene is TRBJ2-5, the V gene TRBV12-3 or TRBV12-4; 8 positions agree with TRBD1. J lost 7 bases, V lost 6 bases, and 7 bases had no gene match. The CDR3 is 13 amino acids. CDR3 loop: CASSPDRVGTQYF. Here the CDR3 DNA reads TGTGCCAGCAGCCCGGACAGGGTTGGGACCCAGTACTTC.

The chain joins TRBV28 to TRBJ2-7; 7 nucleotides line up with TRBD2. Germline V gene data show CDR1 as MDHEN and CDR2 as SYDVKM. J lost 6 bases, V lost 6 bases, and 8 bases had no gene match. The CDR3 contains 13 residues. This chain's CDR3 is CASRSAGRREQYF. The CDR3, as DNA: TGTGCCAGCAGATCAGCGGGGCGTCGCGAGCAGTACTTC.

This clone showed up just once. The chain joins TRBV4-1 to TRBJ1-1; D is perhaps TRBD1 (6 bases). V was clipped by 0 bases and J by 1 base, with 12 bases between them. CDR1 MGHRA and CDR2 YSYEKL come from the germline V gene. The CDR3 length is 16 residues. The DNA for the CDR3 is TGCGCCAGCAGCCAAGATTTGGGGGCACGGAACACTGAAGCTTTCTTT. This translates into CASSQDLGARNTEAFF.

This chain joins TRBV29-1 and TRBJ1-2, with D unresolved. In germline, CDR1 is SQVTM, CDR2 ANQGSEA. This CDR3 is built from 13 residues. With 3 bases removed from V and 3 bases from J, the gap between germline ends came to 11 bases. The chain's CDR3 is CSVDSGLDYGYTF. CDR3 DNA: TGCAGCGTTGATTCGGGTCTCGACTATGGCTACACCTTC.

The V gene is TRBV19, the J gene TRBJ1-4; tentatively, D is TRBD1 (6 bases). The length of the CDR3 is 14 residues. V lost 5 bases to trimming and J lost 7 bases, with 14 bases between them. The germline CDR1 and CDR2 sequences are LNHDA and SQIVND (reference sequence). The CDR3 region is CASSLRGDGEKLFF. The DNA for the CDR3 is TGTGCCAGTAGTCTCAGGGGAGACGGTGAAAAACTGTTTTTT.

This chain connects TRBV19 to TRBJ2-5; possible D gene TRBD2, 6 bases. Germline lookup yields CDR1 LNHDA and CDR2 SQIVND (reference sequence). Trimming removed 5 bases from V and 5 bases from J, with 21 bases in between. The CDR3 sequence is 16 residues long. The CDR3 nucleotides are TGTGCCAGTAGTCCCTCCCGGGGGTTCGCGGGGGAGACCCAGTACTTC. Its translation: CASSPSRGFAGETQYF.

The rearrangement uses TRBV13 and TRBJ1-3; 10 bases match TRBD1. The junction had 5 bases not matched to a gene; V was cut back by 5 bases and J by 4 bases. This CDR3 comprises 15 residues. Germline CDR1 PRHDT, CDR2 FYEKMQ (reference sequence). The CDR3 reads CASSPRDRGGNTIYF. CDR3 nucleotides: TGTGCCAGCAGCCCCCGGGACAGGGGAGGAAACACCATATATTTT. Using reference TRBV13 and TRBJ1-3 for the parts outside the CDR3, the full variable domain is AAGVIQSPRHLIKEKRETATLKCYPIPRHDTVYWYQQGPGQDPQFLISFYEKMQSDKGSIPDRFSAQQFSDYHSELNMSSLELGDSALYFCASSPRDRGGNTIYFGEGSWLTVV.

V usage is TRBV19 and J usage is TRBJ2-7, with 10 bases fitting TRBD2. This CDR3 has 14 amino acids. The germline V gene encodes CDR1 LNHDA and CDR2 SQIVND (reference sequence). Unmatched junction bases numbered 6, after V lost 5 bases and J lost 5 bases. CDR3 sequence (DNA): TGTGCCAGTAGTTCTAGCGGGAGAAGGGACGAGCAGTACTTC. It is translated as CASSSSGRRDEQYF. Based on the CDR3 plus reference TRBV19 and TRBJ2-7, the full variable domain is DGGITQSPKYLFRKEGQNVTLSCEQNLNHDAMYWYRQDPGQGLRLIYYSQIVNDFQKGDIAEGYSVSREKKESFPLTVTSAQKNPTAFYLCASSSSGRRDEQYFGPGTRLTVT.

Comment on this clone: One end of the junction fails to match germline, which may point to a read error. The rearrangement joins TRBV7-7 to TRBJ2-3; TRBD1 aligns across 9 bases. CDR3 size: 15 residues. Germline values: CDR1 SSHAT, CDR2 FNYEAQ (reference sequence). CDR3 bases: TGTGCTAGCAGTCCCGGACAGGGGCGCACAGATACGCAGTATTTT. Protein product: CASSPGQGRTDTQYF.

This chain links TRBV27 with TRBJ2-2, with 10 bases matching TRBD1. Germline assignment: CDR1 MNHEY and CDR2 SMNVEV (reference sequence). This CDR3 comprises 17 residues. The ends lost 0 bases at V and 3 bases at J; junction bases unmatched: 4. In DNA form, the CDR3 reads TGTGCCAGCAGTTTATCGCGACAGGGGGCGCACACCGGGGAGCTGTTTTTT. Protein sequence: CASSLSRQGAHTGELFF.

The V and J genes are TRBV7-9 and TRBJ1-6; a possible D gene is TRBD1 (5 bases). Per germline, CDR1 SEHNR and CDR2 FQNEAQ (reference sequence). V lost 5 bases, J lost 7 bases, and 15 bases lay in between. The CDR3 runs to 15 residues. The CDR3 loop reads CASSPGEGRNSPLHF. The CDR3 coding sequence is TGTGCCAGCAGCCCGGGGGAGGGTAGGAATTCACCCCTCCACTTT.

V gene TRBV19 combines with J gene TRBJ1-1; a weak D match, TRBD1 (6 bases). Trimming took off 8 bases at V and 4 bases at J, with 14 bases between the two ends. The CDR3 runs 13 residues. Germline V gene sequence: CDR1 LNHDA, CDR2 SQIVND (reference sequence). As DNA, the CDR3 is TGTGCCAGTGTCAACAGGGTCGGCACTGAAGCTTTCTTT. Its protein product is CASVNRVGTEAFF.

This chain joins TRBV19 and TRBJ1-2; TRBD1 matches 7 bases. V was clipped by 7 bases and J by 6 bases; unmatched bases: 14. Per the germline V gene, CDR1 is LNHDA and CDR2 is SQIVND (reference sequence). The CDR3 runs to 15 residues. CDR3 coding DNA: TGTGCCAGTACCCCGAGGGATGGCAGGGGGGATGGCTACACCTTC. This encodes CASTPRDGRGDGYTF.

This clone occurred once. J is TRBJ2-1 and V is TRBV11-3, with 7 nucleotides matching TRBD2. The CDR3 runs to 16 residues. V lost 3 bases to trimming and J lost 3 bases; unmatched junction nucleotides: 8. Germline V gene sequence: CDR1 SGHNT, CDR2 YENEEA. This CDR3 reads CASSFQAGAGYNEQFF. The CDR3 DNA reads TGTGCCAGCAGCTTTCAGGCGGGAGCGGGCTACAATGAGCAGTTCTTC.

This clone was observed a few times. The rearrangement joins TRBV7-9 to TRBJ2-5, with TRBD2 identical over 8 bases. The ends lost 2 bases at V and 4 bases at J; junction bases unmatched: 12. CDR3 size: 17 residues. Germline CDR1 SEHNR, CDR2 FQNEAQ (reference sequence). The CDR3 region has the DNA TGTGCCAGCAGCTTAAATAGCGGGGCGCTATCTCCAGAGACCCAGTACTTC. Its protein is CASSLNSGALSPETQYF.

The rearrangement links TRBV7-2 to TRBJ1-5, with TRBD1 matching 9 bases. Germline V gene lookup returns CDR1 SGHTA and CDR2 FQGNSA. Unmatched junction bases numbered 11, after V lost 5 bases and J lost 6 bases. CDR3 size: 16 residues. CDR3 DNA sequence: TGTGCCAGCAGCCTTACAGGGGGCGGAAACCCTCAGCCCCAGCATTTT. Amino acids: CASSLTGGGNPQPQHF. The variable domain in full, completed from reference TRBV7-2 and TRBJ1-5, reads GAGVSQSPSNKVTEKGKDVELRCDPISGHTALYWYRQSLGQGLEFLIYFQGNSAPDKSGLPSDRFSAERTGGSVSTLTIQRTQQEDSAVYLCASSLTGGGNPQPQHFGDGTRLSIL.

This clone was detected once. The chain combines TRBV9 with TRBJ2-2; TRBD2 agrees at 8 bases. Germline V gene sequence: CDR1 SGDLS, CDR2 YYNGEE. This CDR3 is built from 17 residues. V trimming: 3 bases; J trimming: 4 bases; junction bases outside the gene matches: 11. CDR3 region: CASSARGGGTVTGELFF. Here the CDR3 DNA reads TGTGCCAGCAGCGCCCGTGGCGGGGGGACGGTCACCGGGGAGCTGTTTTTT.

The chain uses TRBV5-1 and TRBJ1-1; TRBD1 matches at 7 bases. The trim removed 2 bases at V and 3 bases at J, leaving 1 base unmatched. Germline V gene sequence: CDR1 SGHRS, CDR2 YFSETQ. The CDR3 covers 13 residues. The CDR3 loop is CASSLGQDTEAFF. CDR3 bases: TGCGCCAGCAGCTTAGGACAGGACACTGAAGCTTTCTTT.

The chain carries TRBV9 and TRBJ2-1, with D uncertain. V was pared by 4 bases and J by 2 bases, with 4 bases between. Germline CDR1 SGDLS, CDR2 YYNGEE. This CDR3 is 12 amino acids long. The CDR3 here is CASSPTYNEQFF. Written as DNA, the CDR3 is TGTGCCAGCAGCCCAACCTACAATGAGCAGTTCTTC.

The CDR3 region is CASSQDAGGAETQYF. In DNA form, the CDR3 reads TGTGCCAGCAGCCAAGACGCCGGGGGAGCGGAGACCCAGTACTTC. This rearrangement joins TRBV14 to TRBJ2-5, with a possible D match to TRBD2 (6 bases). Germline V CDR1 and CDR2: SGHDN, FVKESK. The CDR3 has 15 amino acids. With 0 bases removed from V and 5 bases from J, the gap between germline ends came to 13 bases.

The chain couples TRBV6-5 to TRBJ1-1; no definite D call. Germline V gene sequence: CDR1 MNHEY, CDR2 SVGAGI. The CDR3 has 14 amino acids. V dropped 8 bases and J dropped 1 base, with 14 bases sitting between them. The CDR3 region is CASVTGAGNTEAFF. The CDR3 nucleotides are TGTGCCAGCGTCACGGGAGCGGGGAACACTGAAGCTTTCTTT.

The V and J genes are TRBV29-1 and TRBJ2-3; D may be TRBD2 (6 bases). Trimming stripped 8 bases from V and 6 bases from J, with 21 bases between. The CDR3 contains 14 residues. Germline CDR1 is SQVTM and CDR2 is ANQGSEA. The CDR3 bases are TGCAGCCTTTGGATAGGCGGGGCCAGGGATACGCAGTATTTT. Translating gives CSLWIGGARDTQYF.